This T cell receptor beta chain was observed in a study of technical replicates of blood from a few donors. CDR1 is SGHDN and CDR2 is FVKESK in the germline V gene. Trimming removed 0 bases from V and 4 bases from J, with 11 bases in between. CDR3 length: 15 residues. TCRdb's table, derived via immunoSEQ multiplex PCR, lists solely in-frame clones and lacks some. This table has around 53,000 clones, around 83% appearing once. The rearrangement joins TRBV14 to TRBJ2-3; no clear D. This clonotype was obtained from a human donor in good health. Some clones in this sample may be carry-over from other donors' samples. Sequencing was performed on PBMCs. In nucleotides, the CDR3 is TGTGCCAGCAGCCAAGATCTTATACGCGCAGATACGCAGTATTTT. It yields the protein CASSQDLIRADTQYF.